This T cell receptor (beta chain) was captured by sequencing in a study of cytomegalovirus exposure and HLA in healthy donors. Remarks on this clone: Its target is unknown.

The PCR had 60 Vbeta and 13 Jbeta primers. Profiled with immunoSEQ multiplex PCR; TCRdb holds only in-frame clones, not every one. The repertoire holds more than 95,000 clones, with approximately 75% as singletons. It was healthy bone marrow donors who served as donors. Donors were nominally healthy when sampled, though unrecorded immune exposures were likely. The CDR3 has 13 residues. CDR1 MNHEY and CDR2 SVGAGI come from the germline V gene. With 4 bases removed from V and 3 bases from J, the gap between germline ends came to 10 bases. General observations from the study: TCR sequences were mostly rare, though some public TCRs occurred in many donors.

The sequenced sample was PBMCs. The V gene is TRBV6-5, the J gene TRBJ2-7; a possible D gene is TRBD1 (5 bases). The receptor was isolated from a woman in her 50s in good health and CMV-seronegative. CDR3 residues: CASSLGRDYEQYF. Here the CDR3 DNA reads TGTGCCAGCAGTTTGGGCAGGGACTACGAGCAGTACTTC.